The 15 T cell receptor beta chains presented below share a single source sample, sequenced in a study of cytomegalovirus exposure and HLA in healthy donors. The table came from immunoSEQ multiplex PCR; TCRdb's copy has only in-frame clones and leaves some out. The sample yields some 170,000 clones, 84% seen once. Material for sequencing was PBMCs. Receptors originate from a young man in good health and CMV-seropositive.

The chain recombines TRBV15 with TRBJ1-4, with 9 bases aligning to TRBD1. The CDR3 is 15 residues long. CDR1 is LNHNV and CDR2 is YYDKDF in the germline V gene (reference sequence). Unmatched junction bases numbered 6, after V lost 3 bases and J lost 7 bases. The CDR3 DNA reads TGTGCCACCAGCAGTAACCGGGACAGGGTTGAAAAACTGTTTTTT. Amino acid sequence: CATSSNRDRVEKLFF.

The chain couples TRBV7-6 to TRBJ2-1; unclear D gene. Germline values: CDR1 SGHVS, CDR2 FNYEAQ. Deletions cut 1 base from V and 0 bases from J, with 7 bases between. This CDR3 is 15 amino acids long. The CDR3 DNA reads as TGTGCCAGCAGCTTAGAAGTTAGCTCCTACAATGAGCAGTTCTTC. Amino acids: CASSLEVSSYNEQFF.

The chain uses TRBV4-1 and TRBJ2-1; no clear D gene. Germline V gives CDR1 MGHRA, CDR2 YSYEKL. This CDR3 comprises 14 residues. V was pared by 1 base and J by 9 bases, with 13 bases between. This CDR3 is CASSQAPAGAEQFF. Here the CDR3 DNA reads TGCGCCAGCAGCCAAGCCCCCGCAGGCGCTGAGCAGTTCTTC.

As DNA, the CDR3 is TGTGCCATCAGTGGCTTGGGGGGCTCTGGGGCCAACGTCCTGACTTTC. As protein: CAISGLGGSGANVLTF. The chain recombines TRBV10-3 with TRBJ2-6, with D maybe TRBD2 (6 bases). The CDR3 sequence is 16 residues long. Germline CDR1 reads ENHRY; CDR2 reads SYGVKD. V lost 4 bases to trimming and J lost 0 bases, with 10 bases between them.

This sequence joins TRBV4-1 and TRBJ2-2; D may be TRBD1 (6 bases). V gave up 3 bases and J gave up 4 bases, with 21 bases separating them. The germline V gene has CDR1 MGHRA and CDR2 YSYEKL. CDR3 length equals 18 residues. This chain's CDR3 is CASSHPPDRSWGTGELFF. CDR3 bases: TGCGCCAGCAGCCATCCCCCTGACAGGTCCTGGGGCACCGGGGAGCTGTTTTTT.

The V gene is TRBV2, the J gene TRBJ2-7; 12 bases are shared with TRBD2. Germline values: CDR1 SNHLY, CDR2 FYNNEI. V trimming: 8 bases; J trimming: 7 bases; junction bases outside the gene matches: 6. CDR3 length: 13 residues. The CDR3 reads CASGTSGSREQYF. In DNA form, the CDR3 reads TGTGCCAGCGGGACTAGCGGGTCCCGGGAGCAGTACTTC.

The chain combines TRBV5-1 with TRBJ2-1; 8 positions agree with TRBD2. CDR1 is SGHRS and CDR2 is YFSETQ in the germline V gene. The CDR3 sequence is 16 residues long. V trimming: 4 bases; J trimming: 6 bases; junction bases outside the gene matches: 12. The chain's CDR3 is CASSPGSLAGFNEQFF. CDR3 coding DNA: TGCGCCAGCAGCCCCGGTAGTCTAGCGGGTTTCAATGAGCAGTTCTTC. The complete variable domain, with remaining parts taken from reference TRBV5-1 and TRBJ2-1, reads KAGVTQTPRYLIKTRGQQVTLSCSPISGHRSVSWYQQTPGQGLQFLFEYFSETQRNKGNFPGRFSGRQFSNSRSEMNVSTLELGDSALYLCASSPGSLAGFNEQFFGPGTRLTVL.

The rearrangement links TRBV7-3 to TRBJ1-1; D gene unclear. The length of the CDR3 is 14 residues. Trimming left V 5 bases short and J 7 bases short, with 17 bases between. CDR1 SGHTA and CDR2 FQGTGA come from the germline V gene. This CDR3 reads CASSPGGAPDEAFF. CDR3 nucleotides: TGTGCCAGCAGCCCCGGAGGAGCGCCTGATGAAGCTTTCTTT.

The chain is built from TRBV4-3 and TRBJ1-4, with D uncertain. CDR1 is LGHNA and CDR2 is YSLEER in the germline V gene. The CDR3 runs 16 residues. V dropped 0 bases and J dropped 0 bases, with 8 bases sitting between them. The CDR3 loop is CASSQDLGSTNEKLFF. CDR3 in DNA: TGCGCCAGCAGCCAAGATCTCGGGTCAACTAATGAAAAACTGTTTTTT.

This clone has only one observation. The chain recombines TRBV5-5 with TRBJ2-7; 9 nucleotides line up with TRBD2. There are 15 residues in the CDR3. Germline V CDR1 and CDR2: SGHKS, YYEKEE (reference sequence). V was pared by 2 bases and J by 6 bases, with 9 bases of the junction left unmatched. This CDR3 reads CASSFGAGGLSEQYF. The CDR3 DNA sequence: TGTGCCAGCAGCTTCGGGGCGGGAGGGCTCTCCGAGCAGTACTTC.

This clone occurred a few times. The chain joins TRBV18 to TRBJ2-1; 7 nucleotides align to TRBD1. V trimming: 5 bases; J trimming: 8 bases; junction bases outside the gene matches: 3. This CDR3 has 12 residues. Germline loops: CDR1 KGHSH, CDR2 LQKENI. The CDR3 DNA reads as TGTGCCAGCTCATCGACAGGGCATGAGCAGTTCTTC. This sequence encodes CASSSTGHEQFF.

The chain carries TRBV9 and TRBJ2-2, with TRBD2 identical over 10 bases. Germline CDR1 reads SGDLS; CDR2 reads YYNGEE. The CDR3 is 18 amino acids. Trimming at V came to 4 bases and at J to 5 bases, leaving 14 bases not matched to a gene. The CDR3 loop reads CASSTRQAGGPRTGELFF. CDR3 DNA sequence: TGTGCCAGCAGCACCCGGCAAGCGGGGGGGCCGCGGACCGGGGAGCTGTTTTTT.

V and J are TRBV5-4 and TRBJ2-2; 8 nucleotides line up with TRBD1. Trimming at V came to 3 bases and at J to 4 bases, leaving 8 bases not matched to a gene. The CDR3 loop spans 16 amino acids. Germline assignment: CDR1 SGHNT and CDR2 YYREEE (reference sequence). For the CDR3, the DNA is TGTGCCAGCAGCTCTCCAGGACAGGGCCCCACCGGGGAGCTGTTTTTT. It specifies CASSSPGQGPTGELFF.

In its sample, this clone was seen once. The rearrangement links TRBV9 to TRBJ2-7; 8 nucleotides agree with TRBD2. J was trimmed by 1 base and V by 0 bases; bases with no gene match: 6. CDR3 length equals 16 residues. CDR1 and CDR2 (germline): SGDLS, YYNGEE. In nucleotides, the CDR3 is TGTGCCAGCAGCGTAGAAGCGGGAGTGGCTTCCTACGAGCAGTACTTC. It translates to CASSVEAGVASYEQYF. The complete variable domain, with remaining parts taken from reference TRBV9 and TRBJ2-7, reads DSGVTQTPKHLITATGQRVTLRCSPRSGDLSVYWYQQSLDQGLQFLIQYYNGEERAKGNILERFSAQQFPDLHSELNLSSLELGDSALYFCASSVEAGVASYEQYFGPGTRLTVT.

The CDR3 protein is CASSGPGLGGQYF. Written as DNA, the CDR3 is TGTGCCAGCAGCGGTCCGGGACTAGGGGGCCAGTACTTC. This chain connects TRBV7-9 to TRBJ2-5, with 8 bases aligning to TRBD2. The CDR3 runs to 13 residues. The germline CDR1 and CDR2 sequences are SEHNR and FQNEAQ (reference sequence). V dropped 5 bases and J dropped 10; count of bases not matched to a gene: 9.